These 19 T cell receptor beta chains were all obtained from the same sample, sequenced in a study of T-cell reconstitution after alpha-beta-depleted transplantation in children. Unique molecular identifiers featured in how the TCRbeta library was prepared. TCRdb used MiXCR to reprocess the PCR reads, holding one entry per CDR3 protein. Found here are 350,000 to 500,000 distinct CDR3 sequences, 43% of them singletons; the top ten hold around a quarter. The source material was PBMCs, sampled before TCRalphabeta/CD19-depleted stem cell transplant. The origin of the receptors is a girl aged 2 to 10 with aplastic anemia, due to receive a stem cell transplant.

V usage is TRBV4-2 and J usage is TRBJ2-5; 10 bases agree with TRBD2. Germline loops: CDR1 LGHNA, CDR2 YNFKEQ. The CDR3 is 14 residues long. Unmatched junction bases numbered 2, after V lost 2 bases and J lost 5 bases. The CDR3 DNA reads TGTGCCAGCAGCCAAATGGGACTAGCGGAGACCCAGTACTTC. Its protein is CASSQMGLAETQYF.

This chain links TRBV20-1 with TRBJ2-1; no clear D. Germline CDR1 is DFQATT and CDR2 is SNEGSKA (reference sequence). The CDR3 sequence is 11 residues long. V was pared by 3 bases and J by 9 bases, with 9 bases between. CDR3 DNA: TGCAGTGCTAGTCGAGTGGGTGAGCAGTTCTTC. This gives the protein CSASRVGEQFF.

The gene calls are TRBV9 and TRBJ2-5; D is undetermined. Germline V gene data show CDR1 as SGDLS and CDR2 as YYNGEE. V lost 4 bases, J lost 0 bases, and 10 bases lay in between. The CDR3 extends over 14 amino acids. The CDR3 DNA reads TGTGCCAGCAGCCGAACGGCGTACCAAGAGACCCAGTACTTC. The encoded protein is CASSRTAYQETQYF.

The chain couples TRBV27 to TRBJ2-3; 7 nucleotides agree with TRBD2. V shed 4 bases and J 2 bases; nucleotides not matched to a gene: 6. The CDR3 spans 15 residues. Per the germline V gene, CDR1 is MNHEY and CDR2 is SMNVEV (reference sequence). CDR3 protein: CASSSDSGATDTQYF. CDR3 nucleotide sequence: TGTGCCAGCAGTTCCGACAGCGGGGCCACAGATACGCAGTATTTT.

The chain has TRBV27 and TRBJ2-7, with D possibly TRBD2 on 6 matching bases. The germline CDR1 and CDR2 sequences are MNHEY and SMNVEV (reference sequence). V was cut by 9 bases and J by 4 bases, with 16 bases left in between. This CDR3 contains 13 residues. The CDR3 nucleotides are TGTGCCAGTGGGGCGGGACCGCGGTACGAGCAGTACTTC. Its translation is CASGAGPRYEQYF.

The chain has TRBV28 and TRBJ2-7; D is unclear. Germline values: CDR1 MDHEN, CDR2 SYDVKM. There are 15 residues in the CDR3. The V gene lost 4 bases and the J gene lost 6 bases, with 19 bases spanning the gap. The CDR3 region is CASSSYGRNLPEQYF. The DNA for the CDR3 is TGTGCCAGCAGTTCCTATGGCAGGAACCTCCCCGAGCAGTACTTC.

The gene calls are TRBV7-2 and TRBJ2-7, with 9 bases that match TRBD1. CDR1 is SGHTA, CDR2 FQGNSA, per germline. The ends lost 1 base at V and 5 bases at J; junction bases unmatched: 6. The CDR3 is 15 residues long. CDR3 sequence reads: CASSLVGQGTDEQYF. CDR3 nucleotide sequence: TGTGCCAGCAGCTTAGTGGGACAGGGCACCGACGAGCAGTACTTC.

The gene calls are TRBV10-3 and TRBJ2-6, with D possibly being TRBD2 (6 bases). The CDR3 is 13 amino acids. Trimming pared 10 bases from V and 4 bases from J, leaving 11 bases between. Germline CDR1 is ENHRY and CDR2 is SYGVKD. In DNA, the CDR3 is TGTGCCACCGGTGCGGGGGGGGCCAACGTCCTGACTTTC. Its protein is CATGAGGANVLTF.

There are many counts of this clonotype. The J gene is TRBJ2-2, the V gene TRBV4-3; 7 positions agree with TRBD1. V lost 3 bases, J lost 2 bases, and 3 bases stayed unmatched. CDR1 is LGHNA, CDR2 YSLEER, per germline. This CDR3 is built from 15 residues. Written as DNA, the CDR3 is TGCGCCAGCAGCCAGGACAGGCTTAACACCGGGGAGCTGTTTTTT. This encodes CASSQDRLNTGELFF.

This clonotype has only a few counts. The rearrangement joins TRBV20-1 to TRBJ2-5; 8 nucleotides agree with TRBD2. CDR1 and CDR2 (germline): DFQATT, SNEGSKA (reference sequence). The CDR3 loop spans 14 amino acids. With V trimmed by 6 bases and J by 4 bases, 10 bases remained unmatched. The DNA of the CDR3 is TGCAGTGCCGCACCAGCGGGGGAAGCAGAGACCCAGTACTTC. Translation: CSAAPAGEAETQYF.

The chain has TRBV11-3 and TRBJ2-5; D is perhaps TRBD2 (6 bases). V was clipped by 5 bases and J by 4 bases, with 14 bases between them. The CDR3 is 14 amino acids. Germline-derived CDR1 and CDR2 are SGHNT and YENEEA. The CDR3 spells CASSLTRSPETQYF. The DNA for the CDR3 is TGTGCCAGCAGCCTGACTAGGTCTCCAGAGACCCAGTACTTC.

Points on this clonotype: The conserved phenylalanine or tryptophan is not found at the CDR3 terminus, so this likely reflects a read error. J is TRBJ2-3 and V is TRBV14; maybe TRBD2 (5 bases). Trimming took 6 bases from V and 6 from J, leaving 19 bases between them. Germline CDR1 and CDR2: SGHDN and FVKESK. The CDR3 runs to 15 residues. Here the CDR3 reads CASRVLDYASDTQYL. The DNA for the CDR3 is TGTGCCAGCAGGGTCTTAGACTACGCCTCGGATACGCAGTATCTT.

V gene TRBV30 combines with J gene TRBJ2-3, with 7 bases that match TRBD2. The germline V gene encodes CDR1 GTSNPN and CDR2 SVGIG (reference sequence). This CDR3 has 13 amino acids. V shed 4 bases and J 5 bases; nucleotides not matched to a gene: 6. The CDR3: CAWTLWGGDTQYF. CDR3 coding DNA: TGTGCCTGGACCCTGTGGGGGGGAGATACGCAGTATTTT.

This clonotype was detected many times. V gene TRBV12-3 or TRBV12-4 combines with J gene TRBJ1-5; D gene unclear. Trimming cost V 3 bases and J 3 bases, with 12 bases left between them. The CDR3 runs 15 residues. The CDR3 DNA follows: TGTGCCAGCAGTTTTACCCCAGCCTCCAATCAGCCCCAGCATTTT. Encoded protein: CASSFTPASNQPQHF.

The chain employs TRBV27 and TRBJ1-1; tentative D call: TRBD1 (5 bases). With 6 bases removed from V and 4 bases from J, the gap between germline ends came to 15 bases. Germline V lookup: CDR1 MNHEY, CDR2 SMNVEV (reference sequence). This CDR3 is 14 amino acids long. The CDR3 region has the DNA TGTGCCAGCAGATCAGGGATGGCGAGCACTGAAGCTTTCTTT. This translates into CASRSGMASTEAFF.

This clonotype was detected only a few times. The chain employs TRBV7-3 and TRBJ2-1; TRBD2 matches at 10 bases. The V segment lost 5 bases and the J segment 7 bases; nucleotides outside the gene matches: 11. CDR1 is SGHTA, CDR2 FQGTGA, per germline. The CDR3 has 16 residues. The DNA of the CDR3 is TGTGCCAGCAGCCCCGCGACTAGCGGGCTAAGGAATGAGCAGTTCTTC. The encoded protein is CASSPATSGLRNEQFF. The whole variable domain, filled in from reference TRBV7-3 and TRBJ2-1, reads GAGVSQTPSNKVTEKGKYVELRCDPISGHTALYWYRQSLGQGPEFLIYFQGTGAADDSGLPNDRFFAVRPEGSVSTLKIQRTERGDSAVYLCASSPATSGLRNEQFFGPGTRLTVL.

The sample holds one count of this clonotype. The rearrangement links TRBV7-9 to TRBJ2-2, with TRBD1 matching over 10 bases. V lost 3 bases and J lost 7; bases outside the gene matches: 11. Germline V gene sequence: CDR1 SEHNR, CDR2 FQNEAQ (reference sequence). The CDR3 spans 17 residues. The CDR3 sequence is CASSLTGGPLSDGELFF. As DNA, the CDR3 is TGTGCCAGCAGCTTGACAGGGGGCCCACTGTCGGACGGGGAGCTGTTTTTT.

This chain joins TRBV6-1 and TRBJ2-1, with D perhaps given as TRBD1 or TRBD2 (6 bases each). V lost 5 bases and J lost 7, with 15 bases in between. Germline-derived CDR1 and CDR2 are MNHNS and SASEGT. The CDR3 is 14 amino acids. The CDR3 loop reads CASSKIGGQNEQFF. CDR3 nucleotide sequence: TGTGCCAGCAGTAAGATAGGGGGGCAAAATGAGCAGTTCTTC.

This clonotype has more than one count but fewer than ten. CDR3 sequence (DNA): TGCAGTGCTAGAGACCTGCCAGCCCACAGGGGTTTCACAGATACGCAGTATTTT. Translated: CSARDLPAHRGFTDTQYF. The gene calls are TRBV20-1 and TRBJ2-3; 7 bases map to TRBD1. Germline loops: CDR1 DFQATT, CDR2 SNEGSKA (reference sequence). The CDR3 totals 18 residues. V shed 0 bases, J shed 2 bases, and the junction held 14 bases outside the gene matches.